This T cell receptor (beta chain) was identified in a study of molecular identifiers for immune sequencing clone quantification. Study summary: Naive CD8 cell RNA, from approximately 20,000 or 100,000 cells, was split five ways in replicates, with four sequenced.

Making the bulk TCR libraries relied on previously described methods and listed TCR primers. TCRdb reprocessed the PCR reads with MiXCR, giving one entry per CDR3 protein. This sample has about 40,000 distinct CDR3 sequences; 19% occur once, and the top ten carry about 1.1%. This clonotype has a count of ten or more. Germline assignment: CDR1 DFQATT and CDR2 SNEGSKA (reference sequence). The CDR3 is 12 amino acids. V gave up 5 bases and J gave up 8 bases, with 13 bases separating them. The rearrangement links TRBV20-1 to TRBJ2-1; tentative D call: TRBD2 (5 bases). The TCR originated in a human donor in good health. Some libraries in this study had Jurkat cell RNA spiked in. The specimen was naive CD8+ T cells from blood, with Jurkat cell RNA spiked in. Subset meaning: FACS-sorted CD8+CD4-CCR7+CD45RA+ naive T cells. CDR3 DNA: TGCAGTGCTGACGTCGGGGTGGATGAGCAGTTCTTC. Protein: CSADVGVDEQFF.